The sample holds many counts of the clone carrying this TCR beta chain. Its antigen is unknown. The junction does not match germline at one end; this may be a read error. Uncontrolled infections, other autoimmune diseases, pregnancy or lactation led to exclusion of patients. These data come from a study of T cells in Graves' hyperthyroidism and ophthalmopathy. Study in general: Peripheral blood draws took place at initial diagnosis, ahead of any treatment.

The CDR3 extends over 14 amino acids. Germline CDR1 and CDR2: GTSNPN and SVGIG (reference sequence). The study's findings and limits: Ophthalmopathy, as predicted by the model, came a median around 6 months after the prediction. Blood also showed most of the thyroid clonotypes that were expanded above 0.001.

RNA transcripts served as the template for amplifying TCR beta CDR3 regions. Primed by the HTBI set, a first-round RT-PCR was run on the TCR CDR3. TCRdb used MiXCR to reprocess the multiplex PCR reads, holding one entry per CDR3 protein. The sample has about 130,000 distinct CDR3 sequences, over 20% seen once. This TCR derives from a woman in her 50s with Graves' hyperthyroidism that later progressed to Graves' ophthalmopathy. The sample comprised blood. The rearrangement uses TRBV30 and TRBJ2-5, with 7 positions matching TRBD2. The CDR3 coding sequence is TGTGCCTGGGGTGTGGGCGGGAGCGCAGAGACCCAGTACTTC. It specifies CAWGVGGSAETQYF.